Listed below are T cell receptor beta chains from one sample, sequenced in a study of cytomegalovirus exposure and HLA in healthy donors. Only in-frame clones appear in the TCRdb table, and some are missing; sequencing was by immunoSEQ multiplex PCR. Of 90,000 to 150,000 clones listed, about 70% are singletons. The sequenced material came from PBMCs. The receptors shown here come from a human donor in good health. The CDR3 runs from the conserved cysteine through the conserved F or W. The order of the fields is D gene, J gene, clone size, V gene, CDR3 protein, CDR3 DNA. The D gene is left open where the match is weak. Clone size, where shown, is once, few, many, or a class for clones that have expanded.

- TRBJ2-5 once TRBV7-9 CASSLGDKSQETQYF TGTGCCAGCAGCTTAGGAGACAAATCCCAAGAGACCCAGTACTTC
TRBD1 TRBJ1-2 - TRBV6-4 CASSPEQGAPYGYTF TGTGCCAGCAGTCCCGAACAGGGGGCCCCCTATGGCTACACCTTC
TRBD1 TRBJ2-1 once TRBV10-3 CAISTSGQGYNEQFF TGTGCCATCAGTACCTCGGGACAGGGGTACAATGAGCAGTTCTTC
- TRBJ1-3 - TRBV27 CASSSGAGNTIYF TGTGCCAGCAGTTCAGGGGCCGGAAACACCATATATTTT
- TRBJ2-2 - TRBV7-9 CASSRGTDPNTGELFF TGTGCCAGCAGCCGGGGGACGGACCCAAACACCGGGGAGCTGTTTTTT
TRBD2 TRBJ2-7 - TRBV5-6 CASSLGGTSESYEQYF TGTGCCAGCAGCTTGGGGGGGACTAGCGAGTCCTACGAGCAGTACTTC
TRBD1 TRBJ2-3 - TRBV6-5 CASSPGTGGTDTQYF TGTGCCAGCAGCCCCGGGACAGGGGGCACAGATACGCAGTATTTT
- TRBJ2-2 - TRBV13 CASSLEAGVNTGELFF TGTGCCAGCAGCTTAGAGGCAGGGGTAAACACCGGGGAGCTGTTTTTT
- TRBJ2-3 - TRBV6-5 CASSPRGQSTDTQYF TGTGCCAGCAGTCCCCGCGGACAGAGCACAGATACGCAGTATTTT
TRBD2 TRBJ2-7 few TRBV5-5 CASSLVLAGGYEQYF TGTGCCAGCAGCTTGGTGTTGGCGGGAGGATACGAGCAGTACTTC
TRBD2 TRBJ2-7 few TRBV6-1 CASILLAGQDYEQYF TGTGCCAGCATTCTACTAGCGGGACAAGACTACGAGCAGTACTTC
TRBD1 TRBJ1-5 - TRBV4-1 CASSQEPRGHQPQHF TGCGCCAGCAGCCAAGAGCCCAGGGGGCATCAGCCCCAGCATTTT
- TRBJ1-5 - TRBV30 CAWSWGRDKPQHF TGTGCCTGGAGTTGGGGCAGGGACAAGCCCCAGCATTTT
- TRBJ2-1 few TRBV12-5 CASSGASSYNEQFF TGTGCTAGTAGCGGCGCTAGCTCCTACAATGAGCAGTTCTTC
TRBD2 TRBJ2-1 - TRBV27 CASSLLRGLAAASSYNEQFF TGTGCCAGCAGTTTATTACGGGGACTAGCGGCAGCTAGCTCCTACAATGAGCAGTTCTTC
- TRBJ1-1 few TRBV25-1 CASSEWGHKRGEAFF TGTGCCAGCAGTGAATGGGGGCATAAGCGAGGGGAAGCTTTCTTT
TRBD1 TRBJ2-2 - TRBV6-1 CASGTVNTGELFF TGTGCCAGCGGGACAGTAAACACCGGGGAGCTGTTTTTT
- TRBJ1-2 - TRBV6-5 CASSIIYGYGYTF TGTGCCAGCAGTATCATCTATGGCTATGGCTACACCTTC
- TRBJ2-7 - TRBV11-3 CASSLSSGGSYEQYF TGTGCCAGCAGCTTAAGTAGCGGAGGCTCCTACGAGCAGTACTTC
TRBD1 TRBJ1-2 - TRBV5-1 CASSFHRGSFDYGYTF TGCGCCAGCAGCTTCCACAGGGGATCGTTCGACTATGGCTACACCTTC
TRBD2 TRBJ2-1 - TRBV2 CASRPGLAQYNEQFF TGTGCCAGCAGACCGGGACTAGCGCAATACAATGAGCAGTTCTTC
TRBD2 TRBJ2-7 - TRBV5-1 CASRFGTSGTYEQYF TGCGCCAGCAGGTTCGGGACTAGCGGGACCTACGAGCAGTACTTC
TRBD1 TRBJ2-3 - TRBV2 CARRQGDTQYF TGTGCCAGGAGACAGGGGGATACGCAGTATTTT
- TRBJ1-5 - TRBV30 CAWSIRPGGGNQPQHF TGTGCCTGGAGTATACGTCCCGGAGGTGGCAATCAGCCCCAGCATTTT
- TRBJ2-7 medium-sized TRBV12-1 CASSLPPLTSGPYEQYF TGTGCCAGCAGCCTACCTCCTCTGACTAGCGGACCCTACGAGCAGTACTTC
- TRBJ1-6 - TRBV5-1 CASSSTGSNSPLHF TGCGCCAGCAGCTCTACGGGGTCCAATTCACCCCTCCACTTT
- TRBJ2-5 - TRBV5-8 CASSLDRAQETQYF TGTGCCAGCAGCTTGGACAGGGCCCAAGAGACCCAGTACTTC
TRBD2 TRBJ2-3 - TRBV15 CATSSPAGEWAGNTDTQYF TGTGCCACCAGCAGTCCTGCGGGGGAATGGGCAGGGAACACAGATACGCAGTATTTT
TRBD2 TRBJ2-1 - TRBV15 CATSRDDQRGYQFF TGTGCCACCAGCAGAGATGACCAGCGGGGGTATCAGTTCTTC
- TRBJ2-5 few TRBV7-9 CASSLSRDYQETQYF TGTGCCAGCAGCTTAAGCCGAGATTACCAAGAGACCCAGTACTTC
- TRBJ1-5 - TRBV28 CASNSRRGPQHF TGTGCCAGCAACTCCCGCAGGGGACCCCAGCATTTT
TRBD2 TRBJ2-7 - TRBV5-5 CASSLEGAAGDSYEQYF TGTGCCAGCAGCTTGGAGGGTGCGGCGGGAGATTCCTACGAGCAGTACTTC
TRBD1 TRBJ2-7 once TRBV30 CAWSAGGLQYEQYF TGTGCCTGGAGTGCAGGGGGCCTTCAGTACGAGCAGTACTTC
TRBD1 TRBJ2-7 few TRBV6-5 CARTGRYEQYF TGTGCCAGGACAGGGCGCTACGAGCAGTACTTC
TRBD1 TRBJ2-1 few TRBV30 CAWRGGPVGTVASRGEQFF TGTGCCTGGAGAGGGGGCCCCGTCGGGACAGTTGCCTCTAGGGGTGAGCAGTTCTTC
- TRBJ1-5 - TRBV27 CASSLTYSNQPQHF TGTGCCAGCAGCCTGACTTATTCAAATCAGCCCCAGCATTTT
- TRBJ1-1 - TRBV27 CASSAWTTMNTEAFF TGTGCCAGCAGTGCCTGGACAACAATGAACACTGAAGCTTTCTTT
TRBD1 TRBJ1-5 - TRBV15 CATSRDRGNQPQHF TGTGCCACCAGCAGAGACAGGGGGAATCAGCCCCAGCATTTT
TRBD2 TRBJ2-1 - TRBV7-9 CASSLSVAGSVSYNEQFF TGTGCCAGCAGCTTATCGGTAGCGGGGTCTGTATCCTACAATGAGCAGTTCTTC
TRBD2 TRBJ2-3 - TRBV9 CASSVGTSGGTDTQYF TGTGCCAGCAGCGTAGGTACTAGCGGGGGGACAGATACGCAGTATTTT
- TRBJ2-3 - TRBV7-2 CASSLDRDTQYF TGTGCCAGCAGCTTAGATCGGGATACGCAGTATTTT
- TRBJ1-2 - TRBV7-2 CASSASSGQRGYTF TGTGCCAGCAGCGCCAGCTCGGGTCAGAGGGGCTACACCTTC
TRBD2 TRBJ2-1 - TRBV11-2 CASTLMGTSGYNEQFF TGTGCCAGCACACTCATGGGGACTAGCGGGTACAATGAGCAGTTCTTC
- TRBJ2-2 - TRBV28 CASSLRWEINTGELFF TGTGCCAGCAGTTTGAGATGGGAGATTAACACCGGGGAGCTGTTTTTT
- TRBJ1-2 - TRBV29-1 CSVGRGAGGYTF TGCAGCGTGGGGAGGGGGGCTGGTGGCTACACCTTC
TRBD1 TRBJ1-2 - TRBV15 CATSLGTGGSRTYGYTF TGTGCCACGAGCCTAGGGACAGGGGGCTCTCGAACCTATGGCTACACCTTC
- TRBJ2-6 - TRBV4-1 CASSQDYRDSGANVLTF TGCGCCAGCAGCCAAGATTACAGAGATAGTGGGGCCAACGTCCTGACTTTC
TRBD1 TRBJ2-7 - TRBV20-1 CSARTGAEQYF TGCAGTGCTAGAACAGGGGCCGAGCAGTACTTC
TRBD1 TRBJ1-2 - TRBV5-1 CASSPQGDWGYTF TGCGCCAGCAGCCCACAGGGGGATTGGGGCTACACCTTC
TRBD1 TRBJ1-2 once TRBV5-1 CASSLTGDGGGYTF TGCGCCAGCAGCTTAACAGGGGACGGGGGTGGCTACACCTTC
- TRBJ1-2 - TRBV5-1 CASSIGQSNGYTF TGCGCCAGCAGCATAGGACAGTCAAATGGCTACACCTTC
TRBD1 TRBJ1-1 - TRBV28 CASSPVWTGGTRAFF TGTGCCAGCAGTCCAGTCTGGACAGGAGGAACAAGAGCTTTCTTT
- TRBJ1-1 few TRBV5-4 CASSLGIGSTEAFF TGTGCCAGCAGCTTGGGTATAGGGAGTACTGAAGCTTTCTTT
TRBD1 TRBJ1-1 - TRBV4-1 CASSYDRGLNTEAFF TGCGCCAGCAGCTACGACAGGGGGCTGAACACTGAAGCTTTCTTT
- TRBJ1-2 - TRBV2 CASSELSANYGYTF TGTGCCAGCAGTGAATTATCAGCTAACTATGGCTACACCTTC
TRBD1 TRBJ1-2 - TRBV15 CATSRDLIGQGDGYTF TGTGCCACCAGCAGAGATTTAATTGGACAGGGAGATGGCTACACCTTC
TRBD1 TRBJ2-2 - TRBV7-2 CASSTGQGAETGELFF TGTGCCAGCAGCACCGGACAGGGGGCGGAGACCGGGGAGCTGTTTTTT
TRBD1 TRBJ1-1 few TRBV2 CASSVETGGTEAFF TGTGCCAGCAGCGTAGAAACAGGGGGCACTGAAGCTTTCTTT
TRBD1 TRBJ2-5 few TRBV5-1 CASSSGTGRETQYF TGCGCCAGCAGCTCCGGGACAGGGAGAGAGACCCAGTACTTC
- TRBJ1-4 - TRBV27 CASSLSSGNNEKLFF TGTGCCAGCAGTTTATCGTCCGGGAACAATGAAAAACTGTTTTTT